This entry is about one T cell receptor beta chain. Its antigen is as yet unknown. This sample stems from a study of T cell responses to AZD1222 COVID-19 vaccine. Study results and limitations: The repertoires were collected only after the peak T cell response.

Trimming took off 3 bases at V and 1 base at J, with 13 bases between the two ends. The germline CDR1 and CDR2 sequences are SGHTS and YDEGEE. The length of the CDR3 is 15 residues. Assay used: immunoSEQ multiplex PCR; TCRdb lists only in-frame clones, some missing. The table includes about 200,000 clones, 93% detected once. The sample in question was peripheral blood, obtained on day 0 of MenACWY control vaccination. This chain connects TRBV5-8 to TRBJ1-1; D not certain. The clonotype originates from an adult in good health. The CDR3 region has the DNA TGTGCCAGCAGCTCGCAAATTATTAAGAACACTGAAGCTTTCTTT. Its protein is CASSSQIIKNTEAFF.